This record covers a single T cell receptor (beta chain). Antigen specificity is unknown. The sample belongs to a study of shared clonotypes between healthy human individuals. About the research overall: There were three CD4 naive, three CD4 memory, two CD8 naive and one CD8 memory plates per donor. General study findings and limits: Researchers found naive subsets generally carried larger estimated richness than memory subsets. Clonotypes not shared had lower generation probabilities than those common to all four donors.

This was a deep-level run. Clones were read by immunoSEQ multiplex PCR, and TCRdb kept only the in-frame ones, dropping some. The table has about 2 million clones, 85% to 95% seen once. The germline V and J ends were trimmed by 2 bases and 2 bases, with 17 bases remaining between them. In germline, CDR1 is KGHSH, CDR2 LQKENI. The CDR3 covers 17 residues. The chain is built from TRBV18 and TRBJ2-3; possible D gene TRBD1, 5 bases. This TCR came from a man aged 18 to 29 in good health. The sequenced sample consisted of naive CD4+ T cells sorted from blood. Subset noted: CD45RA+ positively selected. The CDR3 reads CASSPYSPRQSTDTQYF. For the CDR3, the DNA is TGTGCCAGCTCACCATATTCACCTAGACAGTCCACAGATACGCAGTATTTT.